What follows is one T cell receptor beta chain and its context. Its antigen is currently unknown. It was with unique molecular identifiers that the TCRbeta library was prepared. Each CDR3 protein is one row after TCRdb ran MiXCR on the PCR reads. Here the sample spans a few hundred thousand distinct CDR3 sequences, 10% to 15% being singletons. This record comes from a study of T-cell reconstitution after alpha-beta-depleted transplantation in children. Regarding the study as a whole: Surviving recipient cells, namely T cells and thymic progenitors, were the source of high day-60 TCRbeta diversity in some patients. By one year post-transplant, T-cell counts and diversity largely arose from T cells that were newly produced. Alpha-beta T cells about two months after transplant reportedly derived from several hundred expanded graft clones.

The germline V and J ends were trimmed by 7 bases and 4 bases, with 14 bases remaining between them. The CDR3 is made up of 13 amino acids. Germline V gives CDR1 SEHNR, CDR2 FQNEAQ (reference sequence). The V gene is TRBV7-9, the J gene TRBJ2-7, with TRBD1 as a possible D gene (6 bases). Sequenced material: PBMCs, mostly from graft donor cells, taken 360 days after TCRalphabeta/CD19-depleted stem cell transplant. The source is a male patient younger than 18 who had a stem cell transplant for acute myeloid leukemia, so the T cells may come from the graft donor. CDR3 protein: CASNPGHGYEQYF. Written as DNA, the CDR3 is TGTGCCAGCAACCCGGGACATGGATACGAGCAGTACTTC.